These 8 T cell receptor beta chains were sequenced from one sample in a study of shared T cell receptors in the human thymus. The data were produced by immunoSEQ multiplex PCR, yet TCRdb's version contains in-frame clones alone and is incomplete. In the table there are around 340,000 clones, more than 85% of which are singletons. Material: thymocytes. The receptor set was obtained from a human donor.

This chain connects TRBV14 to TRBJ2-5; 8 nucleotides agree with TRBD1. The CDR3 totals 16 residues. The ends lost 1 base at V and 5 bases at J; junction bases unmatched: 9. Germline CDR1 is SGHDN and CDR2 is FVKESK. This CDR3 reads CASSQVVDRGRETQYF. The DNA of the CDR3 is TGTGCCAGCAGCCAAGTTGTCGACAGGGGCCGGGAGACCCAGTACTTC. The variable domain in full, completed from reference TRBV14 and TRBJ2-5, reads EAGVTQFPSHSVIEKGQTVTLRCDPISGHDNLYWYRRVMGKEIKFLLHFVKESKQDESGMPNNRFLAERTGGTYSTLKVQPAELEDSGVYFCASSQVVDRGRETQYFGPGTRLLVL.

This clone was detected only once. The chain has TRBV28 and TRBJ2-5; TRBD2 is a possible D gene (7 bases). The last part of the DNA fits TRBJ2-7 better; the J call may be wrong. Looked up from germline, CDR1 is MDHEN and CDR2 is SYDVKM. The CDR3 is made up of 17 amino acids. CDR3 protein: CASSFARGRGWDYEQYF. DNA for the CDR3: TGTGCCAGCAGTTTCGCAAGGGGGAGGGGTTGGGACTACGAGCAGTACTTC.

The chain uses TRBV28 and TRBJ1-2; no clear D. The V end was cut by 7 bases, the J end by 7 bases, with 16 bases between. CDR1 is MDHEN, CDR2 SYDVKM, per germline. The CDR3 has 13 residues. CDR3 nucleotides: TGTGCCAGCATGTGTAGGAGCGGGTCTGGCTACACCTTC. Translation gives CASMCRSGSGYTF.

This rearrangement joins TRBV10-3 to TRBJ1-2; D call uncertain. This CDR3 has 10 residues. Germline lookup yields CDR1 ENHRY and CDR2 SYGVKD. Trimming cost V 7 bases and J 6 bases, with 6 bases left between them. CDR3 region: CAIKADGYTF. In DNA form, the CDR3 reads TGTGCCATCAAGGCGGATGGCTACACCTTC.

V usage is TRBV13 and J usage is TRBJ2-1, with TRBD2 identical over 9 bases. CDR3 size: 16 residues. CDR1 and CDR2 (germline): PRHDT, FYEKMQ (reference sequence). The trim removed 0 bases at V and 9 bases at J, leaving 9 bases unmatched. CDR3 amino acids: CASSLGPAGGVTEQFF. Written as DNA, the CDR3 is TGTGCCAGCAGCTTAGGCCCAGCGGGAGGAGTCACTGAGCAGTTCTTC. The full variable domain, completed using reference TRBV13 and TRBJ2-1, is AAGVIQSPRHLIKEKRETATLKCYPIPRHDTVYWYQQGPGQDPQFLISFYEKMQSDKGSIPDRFSAQQFSDYHSELNMSSLELGDSALYFCASSLGPAGGVTEQFFGPGTRLTVL.

This chain uses TRBV27 with TRBJ2-3, with D unresolved. This CDR3 contains 22 residues. V lost 6 bases and J 1 base, leaving 35 bases between the germline ends. Germline assignment: CDR1 MNHEY and CDR2 SMNVEV (reference sequence). The CDR3 loop is CASSNPRLGLIDSLTGTDTQYF. CDR3 coding DNA: TGTGCCAGCAGCAACCCGAGGCTAGGGCTAATAGACTCCTTGACCGGCACAGATACGCAGTATTTT.

This sequence joins TRBV28 and TRBJ2-7; D assignment may be TRBD1 or TRBD2 (5 bases each). Per the germline V gene, CDR1 is MDHEN and CDR2 is SYDVKM. This CDR3 is 15 amino acids long. V lost 3 bases to trimming and J lost 2 bases, with 14 bases between them. CDR3 DNA sequence: TGTGCCAGCAGTTTTGGCTGGGGGAAGGCCTACGAGCAGTACTTC. Translated, it gives CASSFGWGKAYEQYF.

The rearrangement links TRBV30 to TRBJ2-1, with 9 positions matching TRBD1. The ends lost 5 bases at V and 3 bases at J; junction bases unmatched: 2. CDR3 length equals 13 residues. Germline V CDR1 and CDR2: GTSNPN, SVGIG (reference sequence). The DNA of the CDR3 is TGTGCCTGGGGACAGGGGCACTACAATGAGCAGTTCTTC. It translates to CAWGQGHYNEQFF.